A single sample gave rise to the 25 T cell receptor beta chains below, sequenced in a study of T cell clonotyping in hematopoietic cell transplantation. Time point reported: recipient sample about 28 days before transplant, after cytoreduction. The repertoire was sequenced with immunoSEQ multiplex PCR; TCRdb's copy has only in-frame clones and lacks some. The sample gives approximately 30,000 clones, 82% of which show up once; about 1.8% is in the top ten. The specimen comprised peripheral blood mononuclear cells, sampled before stem cell transplant. The receptors stem from a man aged 35-49 years with acute myeloid leukemia. Some clones in this sample may be carry-over from other donors' samples.

V and J are TRBV28 and TRBJ1-2; D may be TRBD1 (5 bases). Germline CDR1 and CDR2: MDHEN and SYDVKM. The CDR3 has 13 residues. Trimming pared 7 bases from V and 4 bases from J, leaving 13 bases between. The CDR3 loop is CASTLGDFYGYTF. The CDR3 DNA reads as TGTGCCAGCACCTTGGGGGACTTCTATGGCTACACCTTC.

The V gene is TRBV5-1, the J gene TRBJ1-2; 7 positions match TRBD1. The junction had 14 bases not matched to a gene; V was cut back by 5 bases and J by 7 bases. This CDR3 has 15 residues. CDR1 SGHRS and CDR2 YFSETQ come from the germline V gene. The CDR3 sequence: CASRYNDRVVGGYTF. The CDR3 coding sequence is TGCGCCAGCAGATACAATGACAGGGTGGTTGGTGGCTACACCTTC.

This clone was seen only once. V is TRBV7-2 and J is TRBJ1-1; D may be TRBD1 (5 bases). Trimming shortened V by 5 bases and J by 8 bases, and 15 bases separated the two germline ends. The CDR3 covers 13 residues. CDR1 is SGHTA and CDR2 is FQGNSA in the germline V gene. For the CDR3, the DNA is TGTGCCAGCAGCCCACACGGGGGTTACGAAGCTTTCTTT. Translating it yields CASSPHGGYEAFF.

About this clone: Germline is not matched at one junction end, which may reflect a read error. The CDR3 protein is CASSLVGGQETQYF. The DNA for the CDR3 is TGTGCTAGCAGCTTAGTAGGGGGCCAAGAGACCCAGTACTTC. The rearrangement joins TRBV7-7 to TRBJ2-5; weak D call: TRBD1 (6 bases). Germline assignment: CDR1 SSHAT and CDR2 FNYEAQ (reference sequence). This CDR3 is built from 14 residues. Full variable domain (outside the CDR3, taken from reference TRBV7-7 and TRBJ2-5): GAGVSQSPRYKVTKRGQDVTLRCDPISSHATLYWYQQALGQGPEFLTYFNYEAQPDKSGLPSDRFSAERPEGSISTLTIQRTEQRDSAMYRCASSLVGGQETQYFGPGTRLLVL.

The V call is TRBV20-1, the J call TRBJ1-2; no clear D gene. CDR1 and CDR2 (germline): DFQATT, SNEGSKA (reference sequence). Trimming stripped 7 bases from V and 5 bases from J, with 11 bases between. The CDR3 consists of 11 residues. The CDR3 region has the DNA TGCAGTGTATTAGTTCGGTATGGCTACACCTTC. Protein: CSVLVRYGYTF.

The rearrangement joins TRBV7-8 to TRBJ1-2; unclear D gene. Germline-derived CDR1 and CDR2 are SGHVS and FQNEAQ. V was cut by 3 bases and J by 4 bases, with 12 bases left in between. This CDR3 has 14 amino acids. The CDR3 DNA sequence: TGTGCCAGCAGCTTGTCGGTTGGCGGCTATGGCTACACCTTC. Residues: CASSLSVGGYGYTF.

The rearrangement links TRBV10-3 to TRBJ1-2; 7 nucleotides agree with TRBD1. This CDR3 contains 14 residues. V lost 11 bases to trimming and J lost 2 bases; unmatched junction nucleotides: 11. In germline, CDR1 is ENHRY, CDR2 SYGVKD. CDR3: CAVRRDSANYGYTF. For the CDR3, the DNA is TGTGCCGTCCGACGGGACAGCGCAAACTATGGCTACACCTTC.

The chain couples TRBV6-1 to TRBJ2-7; the match to TRBD2 covers 7 bases. CDR1 is MNHNS and CDR2 is SASEGT in the germline V gene. CDR3 length equals 16 residues. The trim removed 2 bases at V and 0 bases at J, leaving 7 bases unmatched. CDR3 nucleotide sequence: TGTGCCAGCAGTGAATGGGGGACTACAAGCTCCTACGAGCAGTACTTC. This gives the protein CASSEWGTTSSYEQYF.

The gene calls are TRBV4-3 and TRBJ2-1; D gene uncertain. Trimming removed 4 bases from V and 0 bases from J, with 13 bases in between. CDR1 and CDR2 from the germline V gene are LGHNA and YSLEER. The CDR3 has 16 amino acids. The CDR3 bases are TGCGCCAGCAGCCCTGGACGGACCAGCTCCTACAATGAGCAGTTCTTC. Amino acids: CASSPGRTSSYNEQFF.

The chain uses TRBV5-1 and TRBJ1-2; tentative D call: TRBD1 (5 bases). The CDR3 totals 13 residues. V was cut by 7 bases and J by 8 bases, with 18 bases left in between. CDR1 and CDR2 (germline): SGHRS, YFSETQ. The CDR3: CASSEGEGLGYTF. For the CDR3, the DNA is TGCGCCAGCTCGGAGGGTGAGGGGCTCGGCTACACCTTC.

This clone was seen a single time. The chain couples TRBV6-1 to TRBJ1-5; D call uncertain. This CDR3 spans 13 amino acids. V lost 1 base and J 7 bases, leaving 8 bases between the germline ends. Germline CDR1 MNHNS, CDR2 SASEGT. The CDR3 sequence is CASSEVQRQPQHF. In nucleotides, the CDR3 is TGTGCCAGCAGTGAAGTTCAACGGCAGCCCCAGCATTTT.

This clone was picked up a small number of times. This chain links TRBV6-4 with TRBJ1-1; D is undetermined. The germline CDR1 and CDR2 sequences are MRHNA and SNTAGT. The CDR3 has 18 residues. V dropped 2 bases and J dropped 10 bases, with 29 bases sitting between them. The CDR3 nucleotides are TGTGCCAGCAGTGACGGACCGGGAACACCGGGCCATAGTGAAGCAGCTTTCTTT. Its protein is CASSDGPGTPGHSEAAFF.

The gene calls are TRBV9 and TRBJ1-2; TRBD1 is a possible D gene (6 bases). The CDR3 consists of 13 residues. V was clipped by 8 bases and J by 2 bases, with 13 bases between them. Germline V lookup: CDR1 SGDLS, CDR2 YYNGEE. The CDR3 is CASGRDINYGYTF. The CDR3 DNA reads TGTGCCAGTGGGAGGGACATCAACTATGGCTACACCTTC.

This clone was counted only a few times. The chain recombines TRBV6-5 with TRBJ1-4; tentative D call: TRBD1 (5 bases). Germline V gives CDR1 MNHEY, CDR2 SVGAGI. The V end lost 6 bases, the J end lost 5 bases, and 16 bases lay between the germline ends. The length of the CDR3 is 15 residues. CDR3 DNA sequence: TGTGCCAGCAGCCGCCGACAGACCGGGAATGAAAAACTGTTTTTT. It yields the protein CASSRRQTGNEKLFF.

The chain employs TRBV10-2 and TRBJ2-7; D not resolved. With 4 bases removed from V and 7 bases from J, the gap between germline ends came to 14 bases. This CDR3 is 13 amino acids long. CDR1 and CDR2 from the germline V gene are WSHSY and SAAADI. This chain's CDR3 is CASSVGLLREQYF. CDR3 DNA sequence: TGCGCCAGCAGTGTGGGCCTCCTGAGAGAGCAGTACTTC.

The chain is built from TRBV7-2 and TRBJ2-2, with 8 bases fitting TRBD2. V lost 3 bases and J lost 7; bases outside the gene matches: 10. This CDR3 contains 16 residues. Germline V CDR1 and CDR2: SGHTA, FQGNSA. For the CDR3, the DNA is TGTGCCAGCAGCTTCGGGAGGGGGGGCCTTGGCGGGGAGCTGTTTTTT. This sequence encodes CASSFGRGGLGGELFF.

This clone was seen only once. V and J are TRBV10-3 and TRBJ2-3; the match to TRBD2 covers 11 bases. The CDR3 runs to 16 residues. Per the germline V gene, CDR1 is ENHRY and CDR2 is SYGVKD. Trimming took 6 bases from V and 0 from J; bases not matched to a gene: 5. The CDR3 DNA sequence: TGTGCCATCAGGACTAGCGGGACTTCTAGCACAGATACGCAGTATTTT. Translated, it gives CAIRTSGTSSTDTQYF.

The chain joins TRBV28 to TRBJ2-2, with 8 positions matching TRBD1. The germline gives CDR1 MDHEN, CDR2 SYDVKM. This CDR3 region has 15 residues. The junction had 3 bases not matched to a gene; V was cut back by 6 bases and J by 0 bases. The CDR3 nucleotides are TGTGCCAGCAGAACAGGGGGTTCGAACACCGGGGAGCTGTTTTTT. Its protein product is CASRTGGSNTGELFF.

The chain carries TRBV7-2 and TRBJ1-5, with no clear D. Trimming took 1 base from V and 2 from J, leaving 9 bases between them. This CDR3 has 15 amino acids. Per the germline V gene, CDR1 is SGHTA and CDR2 is FQGNSA. The CDR3, as DNA: TGTGCCAGCAGCTTAGGCGGGTCGGGCAATCAGCCCCAGCATTTT. This sequence encodes CASSLGGSGNQPQHF. Combining the CDR3 with reference TRBV7-2 and TRBJ1-5 gives the whole variable domain GAGVSQSPSNKVTEKGKDVELRCDPISGHTALYWYRQSLGQGLEFLIYFQGNSAPDKSGLPSDRFSAERTGGSVSTLTIQRTQQEDSAVYLCASSLGGSGNQPQHFGDGTRLSIL.

This sequence joins TRBV6-1 and TRBJ2-1, with TRBD2 matching 9 bases. CDR1 is MNHNS and CDR2 is SASEGT in the germline V gene. Germline trimming cut 4 bases from V and 2 bases from J; bases unmatched to any gene: 15. The CDR3 consists of 19 residues. Written as DNA, the CDR3 is TGTGCCAGCAGTGTCGGGGTCGCGGGAGGGCCGATAACCTACAATGAGCAGTTCTTC. Its translation is CASSVGVAGGPITYNEQFF.

Only one count was recorded for this clone. The chain joins TRBV6-6 to TRBJ1-2, with a weak D call TRBD1 (6 bases). The germline CDR1 and CDR2 sequences are MNHNY and SVGAGI (reference sequence). Trimming took 7 bases from V and 2 from J, leaving 14 bases between them. The CDR3 has 14 residues. The CDR3 coding sequence is TGTGCCAGCATTCTTGACAGGTTAAACTATGGCTACACCTTC. This sequence encodes CASILDRLNYGYTF.

The chain employs TRBV13 and TRBJ1-3; D perhaps matches TRBD1 (5 bases). This CDR3 is 16 amino acids long. The V gene lost 5 bases and the J gene lost 4 bases, with 18 bases spanning the gap. The germline gives CDR1 PRHDT, CDR2 FYEKMQ (reference sequence). The CDR3 nucleotides are TGTGCCAGCAGCCCCATTAGGGGATCAGCCGGAAACACCATATATTTT. It is translated as CASSPIRGSAGNTIYF.

This sequence joins TRBV27 and TRBJ2-2; possibly TRBD1 for D (5 bases). Trimming removed 6 bases at V and 3 bases at J, with 20 bases between. The CDR3 has 17 amino acids. CDR1 is MNHEY and CDR2 is SMNVEV in the germline V gene (reference sequence). CDR3 nucleotide sequence: TGTGCCAGCAGCCCTCCCCCCCCCAGGGCGGACACCGGGGAGCTGTTTTTT. It encodes CASSPPPPRADTGELFF.

In regard to this clone: One end of the junction varies from germline; a read error may be responsible. The chain combines TRBV5-6 with TRBJ2-5; 8 positions match TRBD1. The CDR3 is 16 residues long. CDR1 and CDR2 from the germline V gene are SGHDT and YYEEEE. CDR3 sequence (DNA): TGTGCCAGTAGCTCGATCGAAGACAGGGGTCAAGAGACCCAGTACTTC. Translated: CASSSIEDRGQETQYF. Complete variable domain (other parts from reference TRBV5-6 and TRBJ2-5): DAGVTQSPTHLIKTRGQQVTLRCSPKSGHDTVSWYQQALGQGPQFIFQYYEEEERQRGNFPDRFSGHQFPNYSSELNVNALLLGDSALYLCASSSIEDRGQETQYFGPGTRLLVL.

This clone was observed a single time. The chain couples TRBV27 to TRBJ2-1, with D maybe TRBD1 (5 bases). CDR3 length: 17 amino acids. V lost 3 bases and J 4 bases, leaving 19 bases between the germline ends. Germline loops: CDR1 MNHEY, CDR2 SMNVEV (reference sequence). This CDR3 reads CASSFTGSPILYNEQFF. CDR3 sequence (DNA): TGTGCCAGCAGTTTTACAGGAAGTCCGATATTATACAATGAGCAGTTCTTC.